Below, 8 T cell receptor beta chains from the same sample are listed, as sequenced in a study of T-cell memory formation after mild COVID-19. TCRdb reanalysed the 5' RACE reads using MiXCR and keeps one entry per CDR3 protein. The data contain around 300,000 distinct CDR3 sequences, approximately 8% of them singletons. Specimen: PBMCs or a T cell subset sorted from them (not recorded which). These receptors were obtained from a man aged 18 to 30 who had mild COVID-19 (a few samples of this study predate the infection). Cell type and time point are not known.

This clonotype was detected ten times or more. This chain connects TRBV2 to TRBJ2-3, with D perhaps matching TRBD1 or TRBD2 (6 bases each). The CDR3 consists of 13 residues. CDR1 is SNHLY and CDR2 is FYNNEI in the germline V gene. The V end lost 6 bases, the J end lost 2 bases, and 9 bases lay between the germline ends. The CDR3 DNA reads TGTGCCAGCAGCCGGGGGCCCACAGATACGCAGTATTTT. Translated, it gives CASSRGPTDTQYF.

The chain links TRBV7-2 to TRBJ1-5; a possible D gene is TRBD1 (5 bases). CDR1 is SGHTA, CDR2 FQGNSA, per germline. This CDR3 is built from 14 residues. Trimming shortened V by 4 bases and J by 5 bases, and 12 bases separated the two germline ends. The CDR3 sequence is CASSSEGSHQPQHF. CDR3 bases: TGTGCCAGCAGCTCGGAGGGGTCGCATCAGCCCCAGCATTTT.

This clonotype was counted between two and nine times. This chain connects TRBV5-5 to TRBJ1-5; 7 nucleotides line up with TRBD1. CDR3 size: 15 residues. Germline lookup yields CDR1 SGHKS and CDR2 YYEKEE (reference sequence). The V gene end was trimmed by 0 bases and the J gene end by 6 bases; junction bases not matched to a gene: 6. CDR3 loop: CASSLAGGSSQPQHF. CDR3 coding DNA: TGTGCCAGCAGCTTGGCAGGGGGATCAAGTCAGCCCCAGCATTTT.

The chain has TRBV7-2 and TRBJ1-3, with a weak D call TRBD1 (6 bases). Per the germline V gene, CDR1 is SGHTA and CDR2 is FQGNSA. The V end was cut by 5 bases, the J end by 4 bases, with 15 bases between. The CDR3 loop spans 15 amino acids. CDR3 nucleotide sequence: TGTGCCAGCAGCGTATCCAGGGGAGCAGGAAACACCATATATTTT. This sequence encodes CASSVSRGAGNTIYF. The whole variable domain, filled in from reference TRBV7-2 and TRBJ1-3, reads GAGVSQSPSNKVTEKGKDVELRCDPISGHTALYWYRQSLGQGLEFLIYFQGNSAPDKSGLPSDRFSAERTGGSVSTLTIQRTQQEDSAVYLCASSVSRGAGNTIYFGEGSWLTVV.

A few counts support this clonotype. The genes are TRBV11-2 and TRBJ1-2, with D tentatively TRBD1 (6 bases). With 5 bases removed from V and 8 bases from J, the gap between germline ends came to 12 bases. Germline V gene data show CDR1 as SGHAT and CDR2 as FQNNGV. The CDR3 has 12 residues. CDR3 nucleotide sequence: TGTGCCAGCAGCCGCCCGGACAGCGGCTACACCTTC. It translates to CASSRPDSGYTF. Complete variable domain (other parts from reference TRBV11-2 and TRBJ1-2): EAGVAQSPRYKIIEKRQSVAFWCNPISGHATLYWYQQILGQGPKLLIQFQNNGVVDDSQLPKDRFSAERLKGVDSTLKIQPAKLEDSAVYLCASSRPDSGYTFGSGTRLTVV.

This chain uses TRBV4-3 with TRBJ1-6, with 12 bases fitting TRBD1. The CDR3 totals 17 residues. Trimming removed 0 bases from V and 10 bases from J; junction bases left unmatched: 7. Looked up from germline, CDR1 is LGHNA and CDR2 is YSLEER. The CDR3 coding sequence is TGCGCCAGCAGCCAAGATCGAGGGACAGGGGGCCAATCACCCCTCCACTTT. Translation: CASSQDRGTGGQSPLHF.

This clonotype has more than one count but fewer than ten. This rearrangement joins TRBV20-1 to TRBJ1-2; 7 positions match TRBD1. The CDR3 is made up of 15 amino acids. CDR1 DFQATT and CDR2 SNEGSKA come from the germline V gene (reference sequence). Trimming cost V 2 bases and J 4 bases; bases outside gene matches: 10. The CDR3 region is CSARRQGGITYGYTF. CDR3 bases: TGCAGTGCTAGACGACAGGGAGGGATCACCTATGGCTACACCTTC.

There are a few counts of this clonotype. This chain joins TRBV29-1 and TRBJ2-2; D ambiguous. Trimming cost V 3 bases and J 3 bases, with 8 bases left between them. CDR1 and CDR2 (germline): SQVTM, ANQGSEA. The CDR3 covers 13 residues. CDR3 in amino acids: CSVDRPDTGELFF. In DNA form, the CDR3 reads TGCAGCGTTGACAGGCCGGACACCGGGGAGCTGTTTTTT.